This T cell receptor (beta chain) stems from a study of T cell responses to AZD1222 COVID-19 vaccine. V gave up 1 base and J gave up 8 bases; unmatched junction bases: 5. Germline loops: CDR1 SGHRS, CDR2 YFSETQ. This CDR3 comprises 14 residues. The method was immunoSEQ multiplex PCR; TCRdb's version includes in-frame clones alone and lacks a portion of them. The table has tens of thousands of clones, about 90% seen once; the top ten hold around 16%. The sequences come from peripheral blood, collected on day 0 of AZD1222 vaccination. The TCR was taken from an adult in good health. V and J are TRBV5-1 and TRBJ1-2, with 10 positions matching TRBD1. The DNA of the CDR3 is TGCGCCAGCAGCTTGACGGGACAGGGGAGAGGCTACACCTTC. The encoded protein is CASSLTGQGRGYTF. Together with reference TRBV5-1 and TRBJ1-2, the CDR3 gives the full variable domain: KAGVTQTPRYLIKTRGQQVTLSCSPISGHRSVSWYQQTPGQGLQFLFEYFSETQRNKGNFPGRFSGRQFSNSRSEMNVSTLELGDSALYLCASSLTGQGRGYTFGSGTRLTVV.